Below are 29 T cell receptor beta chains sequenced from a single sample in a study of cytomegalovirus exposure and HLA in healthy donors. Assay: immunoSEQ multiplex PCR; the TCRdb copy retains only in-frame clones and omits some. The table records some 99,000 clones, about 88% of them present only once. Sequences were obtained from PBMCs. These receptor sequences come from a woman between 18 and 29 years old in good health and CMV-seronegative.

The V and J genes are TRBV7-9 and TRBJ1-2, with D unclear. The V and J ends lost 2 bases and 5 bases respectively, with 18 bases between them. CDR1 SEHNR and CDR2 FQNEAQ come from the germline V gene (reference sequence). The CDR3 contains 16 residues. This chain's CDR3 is CASSLRFGEGGYGYTF. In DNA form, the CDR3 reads TGTGCCAGCAGCTTACGGTTTGGTGAGGGAGGGTATGGCTACACCTTC.

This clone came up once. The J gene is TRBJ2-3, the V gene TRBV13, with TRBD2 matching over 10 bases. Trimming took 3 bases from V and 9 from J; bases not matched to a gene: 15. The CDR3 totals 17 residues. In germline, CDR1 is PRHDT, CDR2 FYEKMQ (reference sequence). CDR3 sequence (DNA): TGTGCCAGCAGCTTTGGACTTGGACTAGCGGATCGACCGACGCAGTATTTT. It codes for CASSFGLGLADRPTQYF.

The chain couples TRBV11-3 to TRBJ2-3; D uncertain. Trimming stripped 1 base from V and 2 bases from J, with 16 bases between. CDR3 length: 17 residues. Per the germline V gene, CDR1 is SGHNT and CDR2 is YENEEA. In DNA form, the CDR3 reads TGTGCCAGCAGCTTAGGAGGCGGAGAGGCCGCCACAGATACGCAGTATTTT. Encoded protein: CASSLGGGEAATDTQYF.

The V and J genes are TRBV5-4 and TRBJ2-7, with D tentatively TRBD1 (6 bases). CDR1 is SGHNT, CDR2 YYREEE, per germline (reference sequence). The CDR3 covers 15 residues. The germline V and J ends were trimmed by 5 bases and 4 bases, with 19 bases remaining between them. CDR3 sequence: CASRRGGGSLYEQYF. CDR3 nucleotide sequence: TGTGCCAGCAGGCGTGGGGGCGGATCCCTATACGAGCAGTACTTC. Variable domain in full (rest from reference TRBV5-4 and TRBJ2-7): ETGVTQSPTHLIKTRGQQVTLRCSSQSGHNTVSWYQQALGQGPQFIFQYYREEENGRGNFPPRFSGLQFPNYSSELNVNALELDDSALYLCASRRGGGSLYEQYFGPGTRLTVT.

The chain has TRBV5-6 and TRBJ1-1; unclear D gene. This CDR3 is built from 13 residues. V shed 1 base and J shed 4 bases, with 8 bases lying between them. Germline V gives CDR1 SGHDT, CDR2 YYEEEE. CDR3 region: CASSLYSPTEAFF. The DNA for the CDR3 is TGTGCCAGCAGCTTGTACAGTCCCACTGAAGCTTTCTTT.

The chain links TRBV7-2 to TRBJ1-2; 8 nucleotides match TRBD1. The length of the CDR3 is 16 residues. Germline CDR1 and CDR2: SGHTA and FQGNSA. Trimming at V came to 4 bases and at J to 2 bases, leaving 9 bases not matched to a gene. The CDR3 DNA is TGTGCCAGCAGCTCCCCCACAGGGGGTGCCAACTATGGCTACACCTTC. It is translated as CASSSPTGGANYGYTF.

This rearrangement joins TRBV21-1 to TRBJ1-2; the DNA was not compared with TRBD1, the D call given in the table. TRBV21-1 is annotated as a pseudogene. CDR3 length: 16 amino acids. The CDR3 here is CASSRDRGLGGYGYTF. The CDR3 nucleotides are TGTGCCAGCAGCAGGGACAGGGGGCTAGGTGGCTATGGCTACACCTTC.

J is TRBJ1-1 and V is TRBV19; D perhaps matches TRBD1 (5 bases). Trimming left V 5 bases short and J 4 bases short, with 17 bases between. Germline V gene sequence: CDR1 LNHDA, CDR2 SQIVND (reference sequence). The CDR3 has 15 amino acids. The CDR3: CASSPRGLTVTEAFF. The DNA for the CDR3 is TGTGCCAGTAGTCCAAGGGGACTTACCGTCACTGAAGCTTTCTTT.

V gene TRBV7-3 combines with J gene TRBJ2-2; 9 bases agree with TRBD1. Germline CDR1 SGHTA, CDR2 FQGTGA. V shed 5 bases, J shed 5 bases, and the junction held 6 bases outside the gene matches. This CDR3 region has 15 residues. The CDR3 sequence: CASSPQGAGTGELFF. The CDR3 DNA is TGTGCCAGCAGCCCACAGGGGGCAGGAACCGGGGAGCTGTTTTTT.

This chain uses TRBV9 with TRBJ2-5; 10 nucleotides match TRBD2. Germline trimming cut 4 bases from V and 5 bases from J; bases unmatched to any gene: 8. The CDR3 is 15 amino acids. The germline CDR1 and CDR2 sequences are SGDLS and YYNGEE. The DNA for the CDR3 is TGTGCCAGCAGCACTCCCGGGACTAGCGCCGAGACCCAGTACTTC. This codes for CASSTPGTSAETQYF.

CDR3 DNA: TGTGCCAGCAACTTCGGGCTAGCGGGCGATACGCAGTATTTT. Amino acid sequence: CASNFGLAGDTQYF. The gene calls are TRBV9 and TRBJ2-3; 8 bases match TRBD2. The CDR3 runs 14 residues. Looked up from germline, CDR1 is SGDLS and CDR2 is YYNGEE. V dropped 6 bases and J dropped 6; count of bases not matched to a gene: 9. Combining the CDR3 with reference TRBV9 and TRBJ2-3 gives the whole variable domain DSGVTQTPKHLITATGQRVTLRCSPRSGDLSVYWYQQSLDQGLQFLIQYYNGEERAKGNILERFSAQQFPDLHSELNLSSLELGDSALYFCASNFGLAGDTQYFGPGTRLTVL.

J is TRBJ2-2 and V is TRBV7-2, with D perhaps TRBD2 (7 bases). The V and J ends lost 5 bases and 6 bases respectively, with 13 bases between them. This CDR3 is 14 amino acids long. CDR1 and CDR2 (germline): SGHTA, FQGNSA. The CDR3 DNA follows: TGTGCCAGCAGCCAACAGGGAGGGGCCGGGGAGCTGTTTTTT. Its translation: CASSQQGGAGELFF.

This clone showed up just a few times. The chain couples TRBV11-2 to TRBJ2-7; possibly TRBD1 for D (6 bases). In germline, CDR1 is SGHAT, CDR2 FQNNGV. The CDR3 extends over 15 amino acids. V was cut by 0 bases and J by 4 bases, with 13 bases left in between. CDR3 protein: CASSLEGAGLYEQYF. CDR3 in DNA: TGTGCCAGCAGCTTAGAGGGGGCAGGGTTGTACGAGCAGTACTTC.

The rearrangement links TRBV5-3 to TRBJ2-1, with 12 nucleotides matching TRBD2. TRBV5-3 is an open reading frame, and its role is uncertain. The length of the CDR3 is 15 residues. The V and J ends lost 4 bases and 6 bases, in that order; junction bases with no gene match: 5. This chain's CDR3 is CARSLLAGGTNEQFF. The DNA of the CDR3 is TGTGCCAGAAGCCTCCTAGCGGGGGGGACCAATGAGCAGTTCTTC.

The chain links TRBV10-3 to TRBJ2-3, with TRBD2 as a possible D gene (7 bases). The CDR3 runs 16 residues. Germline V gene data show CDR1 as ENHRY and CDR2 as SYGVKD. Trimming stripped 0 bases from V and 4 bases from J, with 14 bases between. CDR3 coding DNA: TGTGCCATCAGTGAGTCGCTCGGGGAGGGGGCAGATACGCAGTATTTT. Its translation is CAISESLGEGADTQYF.

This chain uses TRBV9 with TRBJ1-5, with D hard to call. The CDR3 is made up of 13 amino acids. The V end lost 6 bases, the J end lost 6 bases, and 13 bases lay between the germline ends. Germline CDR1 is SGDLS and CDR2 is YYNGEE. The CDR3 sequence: CASTGEGFQPQHF. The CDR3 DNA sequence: TGTGCCAGCACCGGGGAAGGATTTCAGCCCCAGCATTTT.

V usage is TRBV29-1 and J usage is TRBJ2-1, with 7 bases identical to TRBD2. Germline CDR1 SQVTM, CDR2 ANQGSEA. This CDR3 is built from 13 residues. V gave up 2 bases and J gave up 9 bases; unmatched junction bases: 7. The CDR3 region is CSVERLADREQFF. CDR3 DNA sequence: TGCAGCGTTGAAAGGCTAGCGGACCGTGAGCAGTTCTTC.

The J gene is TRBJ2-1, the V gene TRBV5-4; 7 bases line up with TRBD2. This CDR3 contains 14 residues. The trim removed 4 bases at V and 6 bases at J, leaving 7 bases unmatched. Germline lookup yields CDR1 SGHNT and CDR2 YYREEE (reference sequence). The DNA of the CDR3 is TGTGCCAGCAGCGCGGGGACTACCCGCAATGAGCAGTTCTTC. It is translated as CASSAGTTRNEQFF.

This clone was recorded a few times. The CDR3 coding sequence is TGTGCCAGCAGCTTAAACCAGGCGTATGGCTACACCTTC. It codes for CASSLNQAYGYTF. The genes are TRBV5-4 and TRBJ1-2; D is undetermined. The V and J ends lost 2 bases and 5 bases respectively, with 10 bases between them. The CDR3 runs 13 residues. Germline loops: CDR1 SGHNT, CDR2 YYREEE (reference sequence).

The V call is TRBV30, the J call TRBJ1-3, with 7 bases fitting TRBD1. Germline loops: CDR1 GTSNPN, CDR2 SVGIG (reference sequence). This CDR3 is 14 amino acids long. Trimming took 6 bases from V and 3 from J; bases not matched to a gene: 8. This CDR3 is CACPQTGVGNTIYF. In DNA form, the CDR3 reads TGTGCCTGCCCCCAAACAGGGGTTGGAAACACCATATATTTT.

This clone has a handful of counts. DNA of the CDR3: TGTGCCAGCAAACTTGGCTACACCTTC. It translates to CASKLGYTF. V is TRBV6-6 and J is TRBJ1-2, with no clear D. V dropped 7 bases and J dropped 7 bases, with 4 bases sitting between them. The germline V gene has CDR1 MNHNY and CDR2 SVGAGI (reference sequence). The CDR3 runs 9 residues.

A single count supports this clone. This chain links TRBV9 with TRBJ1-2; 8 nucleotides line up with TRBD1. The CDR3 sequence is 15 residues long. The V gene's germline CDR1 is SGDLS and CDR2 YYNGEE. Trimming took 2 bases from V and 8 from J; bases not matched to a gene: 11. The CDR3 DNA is TGTGCCAGCAGCGTTCAGGGGGCGGGGGATACGGGCTACACCTTC. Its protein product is CASSVQGAGDTGYTF. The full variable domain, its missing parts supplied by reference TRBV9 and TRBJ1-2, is DSGVTQTPKHLITATGQRVTLRCSPRSGDLSVYWYQQSLDQGLQFLIQYYNGEERAKGNILERFSAQQFPDLHSELNLSSLELGDSALYFCASSVQGAGDTGYTFGSGTRLTVV.

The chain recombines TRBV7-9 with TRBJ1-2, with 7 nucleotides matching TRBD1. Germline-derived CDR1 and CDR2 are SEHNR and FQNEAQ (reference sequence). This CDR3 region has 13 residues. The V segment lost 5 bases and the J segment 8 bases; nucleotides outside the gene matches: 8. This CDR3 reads CASSPTGKEGYTF. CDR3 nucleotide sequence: TGTGCCAGCAGCCCGACAGGGAAGGAGGGCTACACCTTC.

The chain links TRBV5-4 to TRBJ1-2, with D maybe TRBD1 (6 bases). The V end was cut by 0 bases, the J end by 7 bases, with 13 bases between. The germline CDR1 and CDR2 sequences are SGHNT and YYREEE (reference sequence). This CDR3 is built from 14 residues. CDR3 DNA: TGTGCCAGCAGCTTGGCGTGGGGGGGCAGTGGCTACACCTTC. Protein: CASSLAWGGSGYTF.

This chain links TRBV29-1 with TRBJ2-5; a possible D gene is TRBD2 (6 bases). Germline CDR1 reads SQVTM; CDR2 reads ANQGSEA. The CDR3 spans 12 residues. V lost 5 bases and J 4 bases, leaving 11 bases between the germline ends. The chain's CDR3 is CSVFQGGETQYF. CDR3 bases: TGCAGCGTTTTTCAGGGAGGAGAGACCCAGTACTTC.

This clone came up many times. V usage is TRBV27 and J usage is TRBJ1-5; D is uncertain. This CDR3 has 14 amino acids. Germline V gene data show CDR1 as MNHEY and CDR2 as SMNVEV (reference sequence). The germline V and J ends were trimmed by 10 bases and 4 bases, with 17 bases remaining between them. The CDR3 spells CATSSSVRNQPQHF. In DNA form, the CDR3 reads TGTGCCACCTCGTCATCGGTTCGGAATCAGCCCCAGCATTTT.

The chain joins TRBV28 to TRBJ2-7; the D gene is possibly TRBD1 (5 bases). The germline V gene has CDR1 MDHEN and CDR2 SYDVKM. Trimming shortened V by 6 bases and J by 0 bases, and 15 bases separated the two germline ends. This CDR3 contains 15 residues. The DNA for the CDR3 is TGTGCCAGCAGCCAAGAGCAGGGAAGCTCCTACGAGCAGTACTTC. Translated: CASSQEQGSSYEQYF.

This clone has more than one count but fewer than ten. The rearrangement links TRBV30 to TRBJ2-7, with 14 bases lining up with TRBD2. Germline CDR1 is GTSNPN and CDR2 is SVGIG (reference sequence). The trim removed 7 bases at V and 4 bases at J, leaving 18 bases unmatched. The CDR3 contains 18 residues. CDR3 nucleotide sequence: TGTGCCTCCATTCCGGGACTAGCGGGAGTGACGGGGTTTTACGAGCAGTACTTC. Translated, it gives CASIPGLAGVTGFYEQYF.

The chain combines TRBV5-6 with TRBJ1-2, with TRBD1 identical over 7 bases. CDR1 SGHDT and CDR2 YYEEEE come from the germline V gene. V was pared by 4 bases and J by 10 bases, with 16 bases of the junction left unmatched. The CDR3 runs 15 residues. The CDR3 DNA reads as TGTGCCAGCAGCCCTACCTCGACAGGGTCCTCTGTCTACACCTTC. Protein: CASSPTSTGSSVYTF.